These 28 T cell receptor beta chains were sequenced from one sample in a study of tumor-infiltrating lymphocytes in glioblastoma multiforme. TCR beta libraries were built from RNA through three nested multiplex PCR rounds using modified ARM-PCR. TCRdb reprocessed the multiplex PCR reads with MiXCR, giving one entry per CDR3 protein. The sample has just over 9,000 distinct CDR3 sequences; 70% to 80% are singletons. The source material was brain tumor tissue. The receptors stem from a male donor with glioblastoma.

V is TRBV11-2 and J is TRBJ2-5; a weak D match, TRBD1 (5 bases). Germline V lookup: CDR1 SGHAT, CDR2 FQNNGV. Between the trimmed V and J ends, which lost 4 bases and 2 bases, there was a span of 11 bases. The CDR3 consists of 14 residues. This chain's CDR3 is CASSYGALQETQYF. CDR3 bases: TGTGCCAGCAGCTATGGGGCCCTGCAAGAGACCCAGTACTTC.

This clonotype was counted a single time. The V gene is TRBV11-3, the J gene TRBJ2-7, with a tentative D call TRBD2 (5 bases). The CDR3 has 14 residues. Trimming shortened V by 1 base and J by 5 bases, and 12 bases separated the two germline ends. The germline gives CDR1 SGHNT, CDR2 YENEEA. The CDR3 here is CASSLVASTNEQYF. CDR3 sequence (DNA): TGTGCCAGCAGCTTAGTAGCGTCCACCAACGAGCAGTACTTC.

On this clonotype itself: This may arise from a read error, as a much more abundant clone is one base away. The rearrangement links TRBV11-1 to TRBJ2-1; weak D call: TRBD1 (5 bases). Germline-derived CDR1 and CDR2 are SGHAT and FQDESV (reference sequence). This CDR3 comprises 14 residues. CDR3 amino acids: CASSLLMGLNELFF. DNA of the CDR3: TGTGCCAGCAGCTTATTAATGGGGCTCAATGAGCTGTTCTTC.

The rearrangement joins TRBV20-1 to TRBJ2-1; a possible D gene is TRBD1 (5 bases). The CDR3 has 10 residues. Germline V gene lookup returns CDR1 DFQATT and CDR2 SNEGSKA (reference sequence). V gave up 7 bases and J gave up 7 bases, with 8 bases separating them. The CDR3 DNA reads as TGCAGTGGGGCAGGGAATGAGCAGTTCTTC. This gives the protein CSGAGNEQFF.

There are a few counts of this clonotype. This chain joins TRBV11-3 and TRBJ1-2, with 8 nucleotides matching TRBD1. CDR3 length equals 16 residues. CDR1 is SGHNT, CDR2 YENEEA, per germline. The V and J ends lost 1 base and 4 bases, in that order; junction bases with no gene match: 8. The CDR3 DNA is TGTGCCAGCAGCTTAGGGGGGACAGGACTCAGCTATGGCTACACCTTC. Translated: CASSLGGTGLSYGYTF.

The rearrangement uses TRBV20-1 and TRBJ2-1; 7 bases are shared with TRBD1. The J call may not be correct, given that the DNA end is closer to TRBJ2-7. Per the germline V gene, CDR1 is DFQATT and CDR2 is SNEGSKA (reference sequence). This CDR3 is built from 15 residues. CDR3 bases: TGCAGTGCCAGGGCTACAGGGGATGTCGACTACGAGCAGTACTTC. Translated: CSARATGDVDYEQYF.

The chain links TRBV5-6 to TRBJ2-3; tentatively, D is TRBD1 or TRBD2 (5 bases each). Trimming left V 1 base short and J 4 bases short, with 13 bases between. The germline V gene encodes CDR1 SGHDT and CDR2 YYEEEE. The CDR3 spans 15 residues. CDR3 nucleotides: TGTGCCAGCAGCTTGTACTCTGGGGGTGCAGATACGCAGTATTTT. Translating gives CASSLYSGGADTQYF. The full variable domain, completed using reference TRBV5-6 and TRBJ2-3, is DAGVTQSPTHLIKTRGQQVTLRCSPKSGHDTVSWYQQALGQGPQFIFQYYEEEERQRGNFPDRFSGHQFPNYSSELNVNALLLGDSALYLCASSLYSGGADTQYFGPGTRLTVL.

This clonotype has just a few counts. CDR3 nucleotides: TGTGCCAGCAGCTTCTCTAGGAAGGGCCTAAGCGAGGGAGAGACCCAGTACTTC. Residues: CASSFSRKGLSEGETQYF. The J gene is TRBJ2-5, the V gene TRBV11-3; maybe TRBD2 (5 bases). Germline V CDR1 and CDR2: SGHNT, YENEEA. V was shortened by 3 bases and J by 4 bases, with 24 bases between the two germline ends. The CDR3 has 18 residues.

The chain joins TRBV20-1 to TRBJ1-2; 10 bases fit TRBD1. The V segment lost 5 bases and the J segment 5 bases; nucleotides outside the gene matches: 8. This CDR3 comprises 14 residues. Germline V gene sequence: CDR1 DFQATT, CDR2 SNEGSKA (reference sequence). The CDR3 nucleotides are TGCAGTGCTCTCCGGGACAGGGGTATATATGGCTACACCTTC. Protein sequence: CSALRDRGIYGYTF.

This clonotype was recorded once. V gene TRBV6-2 or TRBV6-3 combines with J gene TRBJ2-1; the match to TRBD2 covers 14 bases. CDR1 and CDR2 (germline): MNHEY, SVGEGT. V shed 0 bases, J shed 8 bases, and the junction held 6 bases outside the gene matches. The CDR3 runs to 17 residues. CDR3 protein: CASSYSTTSGRAYEQFF. The CDR3 DNA is TGTGCCAGCAGTTACTCCACGACTAGCGGGAGGGCCTATGAGCAGTTCTTC.

This clonotype was picked up one time. This sequence joins TRBV10-3 and TRBJ2-1, with TRBD2 identical over 10 bases. This CDR3 contains 16 residues. J gave up 8 bases and V 3 bases, and 10 bases lay outside the gene matches. CDR1 ENHRY and CDR2 SYGVKD come from the germline V gene. The CDR3 region is CAISDPSGSLRHEQFF. The CDR3 bases are TGTGCCATCAGTGACCCTAGCGGGAGCCTCCGTCATGAGCAGTTCTTC.

This clonotype appeared once. At one end, the junction sequence differs from germline, possibly due to a read error. The V gene is TRBV5-8, the J gene TRBJ2-7, with D perhaps matching TRBD2 (6 bases). This CDR3 has 16 amino acids. Germline-derived CDR1 and CDR2 are SGHTS and YDEGEE. The CDR3 is CPSKNLLAGGLYEQYF. The CDR3 nucleotides are TGTCCCAGCAAGAACCTACTAGCTGGTGGACTCTACGAGCAGTATTTC.

V usage is TRBV5-4 and J usage is TRBJ1-1; no clear D gene. The CDR3 has 13 amino acids. V was pared by 5 bases and J by 1 base, with 9 bases between. Germline assignment: CDR1 SGHNT and CDR2 YYREEE (reference sequence). The CDR3 nucleotides read TGTGCCAGCAGGGAGAACCCGAACACTGAAGCTTTCTTT. Translation: CASRENPNTEAFF.

The count of this clonotype is one. The rearrangement uses TRBV11-2 and TRBJ2-5, with 13 bases that match TRBD2. This CDR3 comprises 16 residues. Germline-derived CDR1 and CDR2 are SGHAT and FQNNGV. Losses at the gene ends were 5 bases for V and 3 bases for J; bases not matched to a gene: 6. The CDR3 loop reads CASSTGLAGIEETQYF. Written as DNA, the CDR3 is TGTGCCAGCAGCACGGGACTAGCGGGGATAGAAGAGACCCAGTACTTC.

This clonotype has at least ten counts. The chain is built from TRBV11-3 and TRBJ2-1, with D perhaps TRBD1 (7 bases). V was shortened by 6 bases and J by 4 bases, with 19 bases between the two germline ends. The V gene's germline CDR1 is SGHNT and CDR2 YENEEA. This CDR3 comprises 16 residues. CDR3: CASSLRGLAFYNEQFF. The CDR3 nucleotides are TGTGCCAGCAGTTTAAGGGGGCTAGCGTTTTACAATGAGCAGTTCTTC.

The chain is built from TRBV29-1 and TRBJ2-3; D is undetermined. V shed 7 bases and J shed 4 bases, with 12 bases lying between them. The CDR3 has 12 residues. CDR1 is SQVTM and CDR2 is ANQGSEA in the germline V gene. In DNA form, the CDR3 reads TGCAGCGCCCCAGGATTTGCAGATACGCAGTATTTT. Translating it yields CSAPGFADTQYF.

V is TRBV5-6 and J is TRBJ1-1; 7 positions agree with TRBD1. This CDR3 is built from 13 residues. Germline V gene sequence: CDR1 SGHDT, CDR2 YYEEEE. J lost 8 bases, V lost 5 bases, and 9 bases had no gene match. The CDR3 region is CASSRTGAREAFF. The CDR3 DNA sequence: TGTGCCAGCAGTCGAACAGGGGCGAGGGAAGCTTTCTTT.

This clonotype turned up a few times. Given the absence of the conserved phenylalanine or tryptophan at the CDR3 end, a read error is likely. The V call is TRBV11-2, the J call TRBJ2-5, with D possibly TRBD2 on 5 matching bases. CDR3 size: 15 residues. The germline CDR1 and CDR2 sequences are SGHAT and FQNNGV. Trimming stripped 3 bases from V and 8 bases from J, with 19 bases between. The CDR3: CASSFSGTSKGTQYY. The DNA of the CDR3 is TGTGCCAGCAGCTTCAGCGGAACCAGCAAAGGAACCCAGTACTAC.

The V and J genes are TRBV12-3 or TRBV12-4 and TRBJ2-5, with 9 bases lining up with TRBD2. This CDR3 contains 14 residues. The V gene end was trimmed by 6 bases and the J gene end by 2 bases; junction bases not matched to a gene: 4. For the CDR3, the DNA is TGTGCCAGCAGCCGACTAGCGGTACAAGAGACCCAGTACTTC. This gives the protein CASSRLAVQETQYF.

The J gene is TRBJ2-5, the V gene TRBV11-2; 11 nucleotides align to TRBD2. There are 15 residues in the CDR3. Germline V CDR1 and CDR2: SGHAT, FQNNGV. J gave up 5 bases and V 1 base, and 3 bases lay outside the gene matches. CDR3 sequence (DNA): TGTGCCAGCAGCTTAGCTAGCGGGAGGTTGGAGACCCAGTACTTC. Its translation: CASSLASGRLETQYF.

This clonotype has just a few counts. This sequence joins TRBV11-1 and TRBJ2-3; D is ambiguous. The V gene's germline CDR1 is SGHAT and CDR2 FQDESV (reference sequence). Trimming removed 5 bases at V and 5 bases at J, with 8 bases between. The CDR3 consists of 12 residues. This CDR3 is CASSNFIDTQYF. Here the CDR3 DNA reads TGTGCCAGCAGCAACTTCATAGATACGCAGTATTTT.

This clonotype was detected only once. The chain combines TRBV10-3 with TRBJ1-5; the D is unclear. Trimming took 0 bases from V and 5 from J, leaving 5 bases between them. CDR1 and CDR2 (germline): ENHRY, SYGVKD. The CDR3 spans 13 residues. The CDR3 DNA reads as TGTGCCATCAGTGAGTCCTCAGATCAGCCCCAGCATTTT. Its protein is CAISESSDQPQHF.

The rearrangement links TRBV11-1 to TRBJ1-1, with a tentative D call TRBD1 (5 bases). Trimming took 5 bases from V and 11 from J, leaving 21 bases between them. CDR3 length: 14 amino acids. CDR1 and CDR2 from the germline V gene are SGHAT and FQDESV (reference sequence). CDR3 in DNA: TGTGCCAGCAGCCTAGAGGGGTGGGACGGCGAGGCTTTCTTT. It is translated as CASSLEGWDGEAFF.

The V gene is TRBV11-1, the J gene TRBJ2-7; D perhaps matches TRBD1 (5 bases). In germline, CDR1 is SGHAT, CDR2 FQDESV (reference sequence). V was trimmed by 2 bases and J by 4 bases, leaving 21 bases between them. The CDR3 consists of 17 residues. The CDR3 bases are TGTGCCAGCAGCTTAAAGTTAGACCGGTACAGGCTATACGAGCAGTACTTC. Translation gives CASSLKLDRYRLYEQYF. The variable domain in full, with the rest retrieved from reference TRBV11-1 and TRBJ2-7, is EAEVAQSPRYKITEKSQAVAFWCDPISGHATLYWYRQILGQGPELLVQFQDESVVDDSQLPKDRFSAERLKGVDSTLKIQPAELGDSAMYLCASSLKLDRYRLYEQYFGPGTRLTVT.

For the CDR3, the DNA is TGCAGCGTTCTGGGGGGGGGGAAGAATGAGCAGTTCTTC. As protein: CSVLGGGKNEQFF. The chain employs TRBV29-1 and TRBJ2-1; TRBD2 matches at 7 bases. The junction had 8 bases not matched to a gene; V was cut back by 5 bases and J by 7 bases. Germline V gene data show CDR1 as SQVTM and CDR2 as ANQGSEA. The CDR3 consists of 13 residues.

This clonotype has only a few counts. The J gene is TRBJ1-1, the V gene TRBV6-5; 9 bases line up with TRBD1. CDR1 MNHEY and CDR2 SVGAGI come from the germline V gene. The CDR3 covers 17 residues. V was pared by 5 bases and J by 6 bases, with 16 bases of the junction left unmatched. This chain's CDR3 is CASSPGQGYAVAPEAFF. The DNA of the CDR3 is TGTGCCAGCAGTCCAGGACAGGGGTACGCTGTCGCGCCTGAAGCTTTCTTT.

This clonotype has only a few counts. The rearrangement uses TRBV20-1 and TRBJ2-5; 13 bases are shared with TRBD2. The trim removed 5 bases at V and 5 bases at J, leaving 5 bases unmatched. The V gene's germline CDR1 is DFQATT and CDR2 SNEGSKA (reference sequence). The CDR3 sequence is 14 residues long. The CDR3 DNA is TGCAGTGCTCTCTCGACTAGCGGGAGGGAGACCCAGTACTTC. Encoded protein: CSALSTSGRETQYF.

This clonotype was detected only once. Likely a read error: the CDR3 ends without its conserved phenylalanine or tryptophan. The chain uses TRBV12-3 or TRBV12-4 and TRBJ1-2; 8 nucleotides line up with TRBD1. V lost 6 bases, J lost 3 bases, and 0 bases stayed unmatched. The CDR3 is 12 amino acids. CDR3 amino acids: CASRTGDYGYTL. The CDR3 coding sequence is TGTGCCAGCAGGACAGGGGACTATGGCTACACCTTA.